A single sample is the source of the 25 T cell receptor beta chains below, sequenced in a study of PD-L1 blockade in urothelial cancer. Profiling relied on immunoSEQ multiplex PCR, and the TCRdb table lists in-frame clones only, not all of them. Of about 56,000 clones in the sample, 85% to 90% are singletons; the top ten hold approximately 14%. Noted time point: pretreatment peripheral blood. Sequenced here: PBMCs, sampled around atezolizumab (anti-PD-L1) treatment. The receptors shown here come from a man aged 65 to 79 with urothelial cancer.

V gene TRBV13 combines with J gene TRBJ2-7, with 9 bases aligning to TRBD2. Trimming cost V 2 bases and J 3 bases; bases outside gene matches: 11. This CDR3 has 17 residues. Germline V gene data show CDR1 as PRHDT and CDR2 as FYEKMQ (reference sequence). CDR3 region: CASSLSGGGRAYYEQYF. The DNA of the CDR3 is TGTGCCAGCAGCTTATCCGGTGGCGGGAGGGCTTACTACGAGCAGTACTTC.

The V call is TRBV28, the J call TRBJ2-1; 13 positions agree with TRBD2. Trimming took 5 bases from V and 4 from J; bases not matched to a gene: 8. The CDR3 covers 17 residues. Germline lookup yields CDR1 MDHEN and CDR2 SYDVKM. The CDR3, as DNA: TGTGCCAGCAGTCCAAACAGACTAGCGGGAGGATACAATGAGCAGTTCTTC. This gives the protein CASSPNRLAGGYNEQFF. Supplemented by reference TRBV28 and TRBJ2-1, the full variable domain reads DVKVTQSSRYLVKRTGEKVFLECVQDMDHENMFWYRQDPGLGLRLIYFSYDVKMKEKGDIPEGYSVSREKKERFSLILESASTNQTSMYLCASSPNRLAGGYNEQFFGPGTRLTVL.

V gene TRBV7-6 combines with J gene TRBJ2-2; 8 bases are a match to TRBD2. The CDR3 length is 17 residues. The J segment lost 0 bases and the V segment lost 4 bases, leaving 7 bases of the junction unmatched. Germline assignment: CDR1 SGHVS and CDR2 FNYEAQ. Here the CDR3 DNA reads TGTGCCAGCAGCTCCCCCCCGGGGGGGCCGAACACCGGGGAGCTGTTTTTT. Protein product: CASSSPPGGPNTGELFF.

The chain's CDR3 is CASSLDLAGEADTQYF. The CDR3 nucleotides read TGCGCCAGCAGCTTGGATCTAGCGGGCGAGGCCGATACGCAGTATTTT. The gene calls are TRBV5-1 and TRBJ2-3; 8 bases map to TRBD2. Germline assignment: CDR1 SGHRS and CDR2 YFSETQ. This CDR3 spans 16 amino acids. After removal of 0 bases from V and 6 bases from J, the junction contained 9 bases not matched to a gene.

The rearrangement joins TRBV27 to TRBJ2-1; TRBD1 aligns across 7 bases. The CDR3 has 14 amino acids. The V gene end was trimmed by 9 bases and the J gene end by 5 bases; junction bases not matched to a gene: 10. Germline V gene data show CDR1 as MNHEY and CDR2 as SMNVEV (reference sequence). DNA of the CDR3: TGTGCCAGACCAACAGGGGCCACGGACAATGAGCAGTTCTTC. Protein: CARPTGATDNEQFF.

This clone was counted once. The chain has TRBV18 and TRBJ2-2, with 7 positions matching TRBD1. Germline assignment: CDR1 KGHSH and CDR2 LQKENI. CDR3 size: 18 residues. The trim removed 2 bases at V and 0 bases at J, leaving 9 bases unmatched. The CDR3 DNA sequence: TGTGCCAGCTCACCATCGGAGGAAGACAGGGCGAACACCGGGGAGCTGTTTTTT. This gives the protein CASSPSEEDRANTGELFF. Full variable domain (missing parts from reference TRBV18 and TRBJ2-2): NAGVMQNPRHLVRRRGQEARLRCSPMKGHSHVYWYRQLPEEGLKFMVYLQKENIIDESGMPKERFSAEFPKEGPSILRIQQVVRGDSAAYFCASSPSEEDRANTGELFFGEGSRLTVL.

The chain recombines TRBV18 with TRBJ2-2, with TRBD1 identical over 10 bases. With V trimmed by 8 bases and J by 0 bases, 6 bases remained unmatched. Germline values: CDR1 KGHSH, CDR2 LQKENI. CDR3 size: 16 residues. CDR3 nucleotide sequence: TGTGCCAGCCCGACAGGGGGCCGTACGAACACCGGGGAGCTGTTTTTT. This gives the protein CASPTGGRTNTGELFF.

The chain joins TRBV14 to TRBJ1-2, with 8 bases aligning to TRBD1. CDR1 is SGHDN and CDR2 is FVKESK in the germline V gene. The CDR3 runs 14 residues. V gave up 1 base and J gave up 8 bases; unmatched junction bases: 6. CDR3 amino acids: CASSQVTGGSGYTF. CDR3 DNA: TGTGCCAGCAGCCAAGTAACAGGGGGAAGCGGCTACACCTTC.

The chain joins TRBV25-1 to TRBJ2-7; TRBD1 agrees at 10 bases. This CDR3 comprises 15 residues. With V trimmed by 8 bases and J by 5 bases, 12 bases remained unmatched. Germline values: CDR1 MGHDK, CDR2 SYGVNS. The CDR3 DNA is TGTGCCAGCCAGGCCGGGGACAGGGGATTCCACGAGCAGTACTTC. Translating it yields CASQAGDRGFHEQYF.

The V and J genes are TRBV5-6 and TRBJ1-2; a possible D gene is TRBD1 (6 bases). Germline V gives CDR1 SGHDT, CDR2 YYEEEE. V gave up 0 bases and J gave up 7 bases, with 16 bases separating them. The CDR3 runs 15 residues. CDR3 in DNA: TGTGCCAGCAGCTTGGTGGGGGGGGCGCGGCGTGGCTACACCTTC. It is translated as CASSLVGGARRGYTF.

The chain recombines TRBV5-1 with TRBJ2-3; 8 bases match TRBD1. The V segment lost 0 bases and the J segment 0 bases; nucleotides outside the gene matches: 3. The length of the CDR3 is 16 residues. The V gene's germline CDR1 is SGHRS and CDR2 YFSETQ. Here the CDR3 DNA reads TGCGCCAGCAGCTTGGCAGGGGGCCCTAGCACAGATACGCAGTATTTT. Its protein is CASSLAGGPSTDTQYF.

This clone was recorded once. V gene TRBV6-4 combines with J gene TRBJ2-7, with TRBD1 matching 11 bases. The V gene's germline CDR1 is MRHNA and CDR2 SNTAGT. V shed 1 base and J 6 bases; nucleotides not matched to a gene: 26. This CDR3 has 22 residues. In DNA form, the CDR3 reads TGTGCCAGCAGTGACTGGGACAGGGGGACTCGAGAAGAGGAATTACTCCTTCTCGAGCAGTACTTC. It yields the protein CASSDWDRGTREEELLLLEQYF.

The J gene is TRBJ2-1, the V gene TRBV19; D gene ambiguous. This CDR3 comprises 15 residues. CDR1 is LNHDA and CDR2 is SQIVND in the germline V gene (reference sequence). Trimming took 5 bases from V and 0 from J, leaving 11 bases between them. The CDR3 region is CASSSGLSSYNEQFF. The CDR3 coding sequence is TGTGCCAGTAGTTCCGGTCTAAGCTCCTACAATGAGCAGTTCTTC.

The CDR3 nucleotides are TGTGCCAGCAGGGGGTTGGGATCGGGGTACAATGAGCAGTTCTTC. Residues: CASRGLGSGYNEQFF. The J gene is TRBJ2-1, the V gene TRBV25-1; perhaps TRBD2 as D (5 bases). Germline CDR1 MGHDK, CDR2 SYGVNS. The CDR3 has 15 residues. The V end was cut by 6 bases, the J end by 4 bases, with 16 bases between.

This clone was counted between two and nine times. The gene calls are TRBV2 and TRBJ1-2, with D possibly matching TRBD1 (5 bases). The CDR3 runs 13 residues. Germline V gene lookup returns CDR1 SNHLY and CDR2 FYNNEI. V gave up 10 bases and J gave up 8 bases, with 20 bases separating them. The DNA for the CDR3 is TGTGCCACCACAACCGGGACTTTATTGGGCTACACCTTC. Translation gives CATTTGTLLGYTF. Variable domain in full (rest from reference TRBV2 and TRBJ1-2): EPEVTQTPSHQVTQMGQEVILRCVPISNHLYFYWYRQILGQKVEFLVSFYNNEISEKSEIFDDQFSVERPDGSNFTLKIRSTKLEDSAMYFCATTTGTLLGYTFGSGTRLTVV.

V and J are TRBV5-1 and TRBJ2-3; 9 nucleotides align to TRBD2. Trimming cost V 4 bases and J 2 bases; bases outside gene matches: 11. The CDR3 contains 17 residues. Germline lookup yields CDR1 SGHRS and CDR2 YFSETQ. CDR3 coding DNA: TGCGCCAGCAGCCATGGTTTCCTAGCGGGGACCACAGATACGCAGTATTTT. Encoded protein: CASSHGFLAGTTDTQYF.

CDR3 DNA: TGTGCCAGCACCCCCGGGGGGCCTGGAAAACTGTTTTTT. Translated: CASTPGGPGKLFF. The chain joins TRBV28 to TRBJ1-4; a weak D match, TRBD1 (6 bases). The germline V gene encodes CDR1 MDHEN and CDR2 SYDVKM. The length of the CDR3 is 13 residues. V was clipped by 7 bases and J by 10 bases, with 16 bases between them.

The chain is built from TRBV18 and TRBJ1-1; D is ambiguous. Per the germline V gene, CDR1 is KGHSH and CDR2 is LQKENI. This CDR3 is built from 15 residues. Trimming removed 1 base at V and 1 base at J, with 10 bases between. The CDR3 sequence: CASSPRPSGNTEAFF. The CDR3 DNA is TGTGCCAGCTCACCACGGCCTTCGGGGAACACTGAAGCTTTCTTT. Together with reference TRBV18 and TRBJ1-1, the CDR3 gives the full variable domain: NAGVMQNPRHLVRRRGQEARLRCSPMKGHSHVYWYRQLPEEGLKFMVYLQKENIIDESGMPKERFSAEFPKEGPSILRIQQVVRGDSAAYFCASSPRPSGNTEAFFGQGTRLTVV.

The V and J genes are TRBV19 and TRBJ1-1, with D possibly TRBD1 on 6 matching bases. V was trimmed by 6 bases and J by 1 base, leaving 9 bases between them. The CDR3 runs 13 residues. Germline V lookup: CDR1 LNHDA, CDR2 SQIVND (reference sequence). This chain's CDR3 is CASRRGTNTEAFF. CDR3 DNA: TGTGCCAGTAGAAGGGGGACGAACACTGAAGCTTTCTTT.

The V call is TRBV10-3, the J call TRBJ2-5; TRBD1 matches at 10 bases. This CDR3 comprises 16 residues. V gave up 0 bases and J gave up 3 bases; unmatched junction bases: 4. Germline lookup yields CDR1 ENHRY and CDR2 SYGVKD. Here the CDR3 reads CAISESRQGAKETQYF. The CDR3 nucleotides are TGTGCCATCAGTGAGTCGAGACAGGGGGCGAAAGAGACCCAGTACTTC.

The CDR3 here is CASSNSDTQYF. Here the CDR3 DNA reads TGTGCCAGCAGTAACTCCGATACGCAGTATTTT. The chain is built from TRBV25-1 and TRBJ2-3; no firm D call. This CDR3 has 11 amino acids. Germline CDR1 and CDR2: MGHDK and SYGVNS. Trimming pared 5 bases from V and 6 bases from J, leaving 6 bases between.

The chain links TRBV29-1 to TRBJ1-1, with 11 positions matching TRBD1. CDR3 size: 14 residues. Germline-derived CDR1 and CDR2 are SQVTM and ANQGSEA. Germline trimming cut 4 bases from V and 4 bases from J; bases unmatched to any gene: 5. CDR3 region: CSVADRGHGTEAFF. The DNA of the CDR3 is TGCAGCGTTGCGGACAGGGGGCATGGCACTGAAGCTTTCTTT.

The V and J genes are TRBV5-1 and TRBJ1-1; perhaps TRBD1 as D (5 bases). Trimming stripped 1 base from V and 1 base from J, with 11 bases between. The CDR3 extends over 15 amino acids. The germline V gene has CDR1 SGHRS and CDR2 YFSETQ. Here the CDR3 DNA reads TGCGCCAGCAGCTTGTTTCAGGGTGGGAACACTGAAGCTTTCTTT. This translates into CASSLFQGGNTEAFF. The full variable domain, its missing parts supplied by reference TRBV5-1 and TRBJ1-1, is KAGVTQTPRYLIKTRGQQVTLSCSPISGHRSVSWYQQTPGQGLQFLFEYFSETQRNKGNFPGRFSGRQFSNSRSEMNVSTLELGDSALYLCASSLFQGGNTEAFFGQGTRLTVV.

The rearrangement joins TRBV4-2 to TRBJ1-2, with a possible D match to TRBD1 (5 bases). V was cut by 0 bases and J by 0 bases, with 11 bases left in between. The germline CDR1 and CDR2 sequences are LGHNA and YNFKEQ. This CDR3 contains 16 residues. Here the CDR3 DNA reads TGTGCCAGCAGCCAAGATTCAGGGTCGCCTAACTATGGCTACACCTTC. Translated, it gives CASSQDSGSPNYGYTF.

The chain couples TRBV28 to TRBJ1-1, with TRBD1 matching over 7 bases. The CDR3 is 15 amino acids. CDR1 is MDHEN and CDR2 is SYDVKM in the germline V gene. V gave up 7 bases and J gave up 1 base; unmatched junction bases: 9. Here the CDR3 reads CASKAFSGGNTEAFF. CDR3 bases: TGTGCCAGCAAAGCTTTCTCAGGGGGGAACACTGAAGCTTTCTTT.